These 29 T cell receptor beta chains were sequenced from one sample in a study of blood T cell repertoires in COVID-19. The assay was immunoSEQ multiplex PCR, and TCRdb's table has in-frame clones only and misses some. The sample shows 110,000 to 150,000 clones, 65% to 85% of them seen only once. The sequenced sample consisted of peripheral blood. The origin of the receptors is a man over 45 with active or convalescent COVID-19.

The DNA for the CDR3 is TGCAGCGAGCGGACAGGGAGTGTAACAGATACGCAGTATTTT. Protein product: CSERTGSVTDTQYF. The chain carries TRBV29-1 and TRBJ2-3; 8 nucleotides line up with TRBD1. V shed 7 bases, J shed 3 bases, and the junction held 9 bases outside the gene matches. In germline, CDR1 is SQVTM, CDR2 ANQGSEA. This CDR3 is built from 14 residues.

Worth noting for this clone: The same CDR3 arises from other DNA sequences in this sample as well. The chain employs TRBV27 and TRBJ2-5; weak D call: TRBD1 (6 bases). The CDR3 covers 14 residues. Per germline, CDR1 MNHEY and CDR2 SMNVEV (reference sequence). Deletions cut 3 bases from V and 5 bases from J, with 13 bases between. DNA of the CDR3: TGTGCCAGCAGTTTGTTAGGGGGAGAGGAGACCCAGTACTTC. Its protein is CASSLLGGEETQYF.

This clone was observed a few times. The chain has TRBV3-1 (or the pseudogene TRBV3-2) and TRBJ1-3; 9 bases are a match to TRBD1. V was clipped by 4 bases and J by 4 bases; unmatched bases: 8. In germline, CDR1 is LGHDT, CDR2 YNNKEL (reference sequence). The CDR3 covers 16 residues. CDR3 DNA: TGTGCCAGCAGCCGCGACTACAGGGGGCCCGGAAACACCATATATTTT. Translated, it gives CASSRDYRGPGNTIYF.

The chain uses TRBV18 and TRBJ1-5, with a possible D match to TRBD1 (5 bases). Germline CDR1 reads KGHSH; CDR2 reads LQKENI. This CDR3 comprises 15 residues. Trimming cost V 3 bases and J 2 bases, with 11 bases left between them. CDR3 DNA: TGTGCCAGCTCACCTGGCAGGGAAGGCAATCAGCCCCAGCATTTT. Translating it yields CASSPGREGNQPQHF. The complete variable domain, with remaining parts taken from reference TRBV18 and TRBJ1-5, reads NAGVMQNPRHLVRRRGQEARLRCSPMKGHSHVYWYRQLPEEGLKFMVYLQKENIIDESGMPKERFSAEFPKEGPSILRIQQVVRGDSAAYFCASSPGREGNQPQHFGDGTRLSIL.

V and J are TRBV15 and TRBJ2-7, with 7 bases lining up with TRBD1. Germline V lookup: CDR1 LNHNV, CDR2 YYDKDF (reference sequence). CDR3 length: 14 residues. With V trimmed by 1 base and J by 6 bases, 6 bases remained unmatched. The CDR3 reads CATSRGIQGTEQYF. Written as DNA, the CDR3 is TGTGCCACCAGCAGAGGGATACAGGGGACCGAGCAGTACTTC.

CDR3 in DNA: TGTGCCAGCAGCCGGGGGGGGGCCGATGAGCAGTTCTTC. It is translated as CASSRGGADEQFF. The genes are TRBV3-1 (or the pseudogene TRBV3-2) and TRBJ2-1, with a tentative D call TRBD2 (7 bases). Trimming took off 4 bases at V and 8 bases at J, with 12 bases between the two ends. In germline, CDR1 is LGHDT, CDR2 YNNKEL (reference sequence). This CDR3 comprises 13 residues.

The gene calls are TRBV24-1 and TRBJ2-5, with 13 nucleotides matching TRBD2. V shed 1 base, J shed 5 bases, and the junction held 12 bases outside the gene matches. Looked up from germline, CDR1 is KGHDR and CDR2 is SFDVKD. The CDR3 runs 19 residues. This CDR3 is CATSDLSPTSGRAQETQYF. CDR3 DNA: TGTGCCACCAGTGATTTATCTCCAACTAGCGGGAGGGCCCAGGAGACCCAGTACTTC.

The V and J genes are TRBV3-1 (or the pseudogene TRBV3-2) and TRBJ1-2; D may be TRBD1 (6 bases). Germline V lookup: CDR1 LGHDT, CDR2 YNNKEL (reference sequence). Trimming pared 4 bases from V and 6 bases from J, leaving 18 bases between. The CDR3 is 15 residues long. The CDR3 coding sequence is TGTGCCAGCAGCCCCTCGGGCCAGGGGCGAAATGGCTACACCTTC. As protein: CASSPSGQGRNGYTF.

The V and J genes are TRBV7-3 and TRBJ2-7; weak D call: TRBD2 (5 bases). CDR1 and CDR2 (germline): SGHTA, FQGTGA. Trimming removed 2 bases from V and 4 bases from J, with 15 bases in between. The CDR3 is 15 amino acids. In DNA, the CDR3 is TGTGCCAGCAGCTTAGGTGACGCCGGGGTGTACGAGCAGTACTTC. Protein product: CASSLGDAGVYEQYF.

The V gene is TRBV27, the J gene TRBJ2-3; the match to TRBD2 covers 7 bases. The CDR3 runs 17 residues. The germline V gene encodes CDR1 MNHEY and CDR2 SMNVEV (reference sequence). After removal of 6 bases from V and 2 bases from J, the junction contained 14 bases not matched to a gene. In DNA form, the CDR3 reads TGTGCCAGCAGCGCCCCCCGGCGGGAGTTAACCACAGATACGCAGTATTTT. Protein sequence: CASSAPRRELTTDTQYF.

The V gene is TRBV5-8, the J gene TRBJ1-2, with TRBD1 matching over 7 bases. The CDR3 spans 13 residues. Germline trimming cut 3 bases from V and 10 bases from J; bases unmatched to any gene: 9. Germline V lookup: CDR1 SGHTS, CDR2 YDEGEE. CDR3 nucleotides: TGTGCCAGCAGCTGGGGGCGGACAGGAAACTACACCTTC. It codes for CASSWGRTGNYTF.

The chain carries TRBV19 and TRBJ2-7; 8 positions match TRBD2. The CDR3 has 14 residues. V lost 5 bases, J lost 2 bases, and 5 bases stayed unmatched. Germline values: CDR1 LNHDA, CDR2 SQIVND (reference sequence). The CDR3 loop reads CASSPTSGPYEQYF. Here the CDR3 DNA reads TGTGCCAGTAGTCCCACTAGCGGCCCCTACGAGCAGTACTTC.

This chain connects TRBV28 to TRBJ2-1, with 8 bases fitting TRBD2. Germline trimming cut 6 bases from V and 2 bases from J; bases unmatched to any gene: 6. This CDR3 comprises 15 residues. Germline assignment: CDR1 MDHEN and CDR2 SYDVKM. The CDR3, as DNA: TGTGCCAGCAGCTCGGGAGCGGGAGCCTACAATGAGCAGTTCTTC. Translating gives CASSSGAGAYNEQFF.

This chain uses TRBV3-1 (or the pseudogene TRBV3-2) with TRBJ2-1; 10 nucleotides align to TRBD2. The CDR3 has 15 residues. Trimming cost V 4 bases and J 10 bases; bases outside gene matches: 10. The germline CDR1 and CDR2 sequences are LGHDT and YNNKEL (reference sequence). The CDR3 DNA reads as TGTGCCAGCAGCCCGGGACTAGCGCTAAAGGGGGAGCAGTTCTTC. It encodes CASSPGLALKGEQFF.

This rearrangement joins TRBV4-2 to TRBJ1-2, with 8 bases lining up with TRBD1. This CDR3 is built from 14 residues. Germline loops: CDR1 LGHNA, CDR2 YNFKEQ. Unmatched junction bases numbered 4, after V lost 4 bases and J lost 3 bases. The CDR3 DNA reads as TGTGCCAGCAGCCTCCTGGACAGGGACTATGGCTACACCTTC. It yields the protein CASSLLDRDYGYTF.

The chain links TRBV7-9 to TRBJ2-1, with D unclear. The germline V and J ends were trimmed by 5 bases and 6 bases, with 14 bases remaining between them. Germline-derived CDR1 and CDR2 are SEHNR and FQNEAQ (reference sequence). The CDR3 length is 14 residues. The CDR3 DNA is TGTGCCAGCAGCCATTCGACCGAGGCCAATGAGCAGTTCTTC. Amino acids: CASSHSTEANEQFF. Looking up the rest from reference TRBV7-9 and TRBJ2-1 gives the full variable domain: DTGVSQNPRHKITKRGQNVTFRCDPISEHNRLYWYRQTLGQGPEFLTYFQNEAQLEKSRLLSDRFSAERPKGSFSTLEIQRTEQGDSAMYLCASSHSTEANEQFFGPGTRLTVL.

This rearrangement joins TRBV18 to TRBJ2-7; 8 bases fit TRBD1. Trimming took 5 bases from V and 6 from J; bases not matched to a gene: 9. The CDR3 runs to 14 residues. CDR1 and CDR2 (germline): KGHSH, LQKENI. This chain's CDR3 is CASSASQGAREQYF. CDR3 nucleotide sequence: TGTGCCAGCTCAGCCAGTCAGGGGGCGCGCGAGCAGTACTTC.

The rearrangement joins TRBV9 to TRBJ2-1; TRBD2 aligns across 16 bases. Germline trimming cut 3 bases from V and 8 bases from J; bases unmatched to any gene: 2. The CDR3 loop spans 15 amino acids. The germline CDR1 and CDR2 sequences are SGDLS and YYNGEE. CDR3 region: CASSEGTSGRDEQFF. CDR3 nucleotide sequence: TGTGCCAGCAGCGAAGGGACTAGCGGGAGGGATGAGCAGTTCTTC.

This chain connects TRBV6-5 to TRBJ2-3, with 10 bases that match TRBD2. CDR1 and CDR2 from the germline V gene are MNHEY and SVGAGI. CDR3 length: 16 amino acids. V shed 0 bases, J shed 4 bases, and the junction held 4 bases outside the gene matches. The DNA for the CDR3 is TGTGCCAGCAGTTACTCGCTAGCGGGAGACCCAGATACGCAGTATTTT. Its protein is CASSYSLAGDPDTQYF.

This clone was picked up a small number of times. DNA for the CDR3: TGTGCCAGCAGTGAAATAGCGGGAAGGGGCACAGATACGCAGTATTTT. Amino acid sequence: CASSEIAGRGTDTQYF. The rearrangement links TRBV6-4 to TRBJ2-3; TRBD2 agrees at 8 bases. The CDR3 has 16 amino acids. Germline assignment: CDR1 MRHNA and CDR2 SNTAGT. Germline trimming cut 3 bases from V and 1 base from J; bases unmatched to any gene: 6.

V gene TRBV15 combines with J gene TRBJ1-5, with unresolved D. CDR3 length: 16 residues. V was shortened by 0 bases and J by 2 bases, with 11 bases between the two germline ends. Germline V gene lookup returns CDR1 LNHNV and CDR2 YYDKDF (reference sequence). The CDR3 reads CATSRDWSGGNQPQHF. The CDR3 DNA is TGTGCCACCAGCAGAGATTGGAGCGGGGGCAATCAGCCCCAGCATTTT. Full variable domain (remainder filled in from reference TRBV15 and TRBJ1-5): DAMVIQNPRYQVTQFGKPVTLSCSQTLNHNVMYWYQQKSSQAPKLLFHYYDKDFNNEADTPDNFQSRRPNTSFCFLDIRSPGLGDTAMYLCATSRDWSGGNQPQHFGDGTRLSIL.

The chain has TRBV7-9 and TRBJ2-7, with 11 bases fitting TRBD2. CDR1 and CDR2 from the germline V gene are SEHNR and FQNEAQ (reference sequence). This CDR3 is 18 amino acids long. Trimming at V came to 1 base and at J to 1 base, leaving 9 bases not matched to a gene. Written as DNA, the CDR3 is TGTGCCAGCAGCTTAGGGTCAGTAGCGGGAGGGCCGTCCTACGAGCAGTACTTC. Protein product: CASSLGSVAGGPSYEQYF.

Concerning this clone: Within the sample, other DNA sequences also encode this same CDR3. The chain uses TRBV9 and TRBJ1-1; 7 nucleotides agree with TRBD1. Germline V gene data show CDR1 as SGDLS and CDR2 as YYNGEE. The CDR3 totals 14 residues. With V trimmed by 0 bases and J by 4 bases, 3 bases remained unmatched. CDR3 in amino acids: CASSVGRGTTEAFF. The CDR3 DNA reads TGTGCCAGCAGCGTAGGCAGGGGGACCACTGAAGCTTTCTTT.

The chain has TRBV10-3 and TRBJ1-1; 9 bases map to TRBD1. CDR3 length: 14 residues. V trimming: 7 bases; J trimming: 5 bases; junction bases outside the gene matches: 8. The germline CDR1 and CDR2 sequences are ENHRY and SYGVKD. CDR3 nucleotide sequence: TGTGCCATCATGGGTACAGGGGGCCGGACTGAAGCTTTCTTT. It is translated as CAIMGTGGRTEAFF.

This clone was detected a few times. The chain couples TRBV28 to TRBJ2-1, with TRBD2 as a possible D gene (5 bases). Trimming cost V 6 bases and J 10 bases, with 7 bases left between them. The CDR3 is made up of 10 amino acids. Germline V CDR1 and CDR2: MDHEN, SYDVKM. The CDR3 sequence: CASRRAEQFF. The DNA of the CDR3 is TGTGCCAGCAGGCGGGCCGAGCAGTTCTTC. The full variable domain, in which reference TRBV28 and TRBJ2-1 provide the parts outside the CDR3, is DVKVTQSSRYLVKRTGEKVFLECVQDMDHENMFWYRQDPGLGLRLIYFSYDVKMKEKGDIPEGYSVSREKKERFSLILESASTNQTSMYLCASRRAEQFFGPGTRLTVL.

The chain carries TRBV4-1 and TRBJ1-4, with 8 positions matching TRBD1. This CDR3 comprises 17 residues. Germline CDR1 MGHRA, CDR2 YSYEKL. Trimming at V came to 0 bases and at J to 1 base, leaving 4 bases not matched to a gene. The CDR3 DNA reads TGCGCCAGCAGCCAAGAAGGGACAGGCGAAACTAATGAAAAACTGTTTTTT. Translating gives CASSQEGTGETNEKLFF.

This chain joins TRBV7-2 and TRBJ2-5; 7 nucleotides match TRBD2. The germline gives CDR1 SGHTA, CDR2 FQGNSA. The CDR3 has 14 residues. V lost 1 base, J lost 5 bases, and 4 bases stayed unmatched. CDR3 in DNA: TGTGCCAGCAGCTTAGGCGGGAGAACGGAGACCCAGTACTTC. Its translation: CASSLGGRTETQYF.

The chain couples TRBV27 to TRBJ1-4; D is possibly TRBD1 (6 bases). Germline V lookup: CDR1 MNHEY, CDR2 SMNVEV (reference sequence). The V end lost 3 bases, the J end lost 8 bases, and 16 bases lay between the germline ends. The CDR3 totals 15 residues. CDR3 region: CASSFGGGVREKLFF. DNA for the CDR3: TGTGCCAGCAGTTTTGGGGGGGGCGTTCGGGAAAAACTGTTTTTT.

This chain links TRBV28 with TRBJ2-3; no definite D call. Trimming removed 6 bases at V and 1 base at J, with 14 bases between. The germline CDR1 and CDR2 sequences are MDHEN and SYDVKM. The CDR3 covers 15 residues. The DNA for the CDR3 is TGTGCCAGCAGGCTCCCTTTGGCGGGCACAGATACGCAGTATTTT. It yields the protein CASRLPLAGTDTQYF.